This TCR beta chain was obtained from a study of PD-1 blockade in classical Hodgkin lymphoma. General study findings and limits: Whoever responded completely had baseline diversity much like that seen in newly diagnosed patients. Diminished baseline TCR diversity has been reported in newly diagnosed patients relative to healthy donors.

Every patient was affected by relapse after autologous stem cell transplantation, while exposure to brentuximab vedotin was not uniform. The protocol was immunoSEQ multiplex PCR, while the TCRdb copy is restricted to in-frame clones and leaves out a portion. Of about 46,000 clones listed, over 70% are singletons. With respect to this clone: The antigen is not known.

Per the germline V gene, CDR1 is SGHRS and CDR2 is YFSETQ. The CDR3 consists of 16 residues. V shed 3 bases and J 0 bases; nucleotides not matched to a gene: 5. Material: peripheral blood mononuclear cells (PBMCs), obtained before the second cycle of nivolumab. This TCR was sampled from a human donor with classical Hodgkin lymphoma. J is TRBJ2-3 and V is TRBV5-1; TRBD2 matches 9 bases. The CDR3 protein is CASSSQAGGSTDTQYF. CDR3 DNA sequence: TGCGCCAGCAGCTCGCAAGCGGGGGGTAGCACAGATACGCAGTATTTT.